Below are 8 T cell receptor beta chains sequenced from a single sample in a study of response to subunit inactivated influenza vaccine. Using its own MiXCR run on the RT-PCR reads, TCRdb lists one record per CDR3 protein. This table holds more than 700,000 distinct CDR3 sequences, 21% found once. The sequencing used PBMCs from blood, collected more than 4 days after vaccination. The receptors were gathered from a man aged 50-60 years who received an inactivated influenza vaccine.

The chain couples TRBV20-1 to TRBJ2-2; the D call may be TRBD1 or TRBD2 (7 bases each). The germline CDR1 and CDR2 sequences are DFQATT and SNEGSKA (reference sequence). This CDR3 is 14 amino acids long. The V gene lost 6 bases and the J gene lost 5 bases, with 16 bases spanning the gap. The CDR3, as DNA: TGCAGTGCCAGGGAGGGGGCGAGGACCGGGGAGCTGTTTTTT. It yields the protein CSAREGARTGELFF.

This chain connects TRBV12-3 or TRBV12-4 to TRBJ2-3; 7 bases fit TRBD1. This CDR3 has 14 amino acids. The ends lost 6 bases at V and 4 bases at J; junction bases unmatched: 7. This CDR3 is CASRGGLGSDTQYF. CDR3 DNA: TGTGCCAGCAGAGGGGGCCTGGGATCAGATACGCAGTATTTT.

The chain links TRBV20-1 to TRBJ2-1, with 8 bases lining up with TRBD2. The germline gives CDR1 DFQATT, CDR2 SNEGSKA (reference sequence). This CDR3 has 14 residues. V was clipped by 5 bases and J by 2 bases; unmatched bases: 5. CDR3 sequence: CSASGTRAYNEQFF. DNA for the CDR3: TGCAGTGCTTCTGGGACTAGAGCCTACAATGAGCAGTTCTTC.

The chain employs TRBV6-2 or TRBV6-3 and TRBJ2-1, with D perhaps matching TRBD2 (5 bases). This CDR3 has 16 residues. From germline, CDR1 is MNHEY and CDR2 SVGEGT. Trimming removed 6 bases from V and 8 bases from J, with 23 bases in between. The CDR3 loop reads CASRRQGRLIRDEQFF. CDR3 sequence (DNA): TGTGCCAGCAGGAGACAAGGACGACTAATTCGGGATGAGCAGTTCTTC.

The chain uses TRBV9 and TRBJ2-3; 8 nucleotides agree with TRBD2. Unmatched junction bases numbered 6, after V lost 0 bases and J lost 0 bases. This CDR3 has 17 residues. Germline CDR1 and CDR2: SGDLS and YYNGEE. The CDR3 spells CASSVVGAGVSTDTQYF. The CDR3 DNA sequence: TGTGCCAGCAGCGTAGTTGGAGCGGGGGTGAGCACAGATACGCAGTATTTT.

The rearrangement links TRBV10-3 to TRBJ2-5, with 9 positions matching TRBD2. Germline assignment: CDR1 ENHRY and CDR2 SYGVKD. This CDR3 region has 13 residues. With V trimmed by 6 bases and J by 5 bases, 4 bases remained unmatched. CDR3 in amino acids: CAISGTSRETQYF. CDR3 nucleotide sequence: TGTGCCATCAGCGGGACTAGCAGGGAGACCCAGTACTTC.

There are many counts of this clonotype. The gene calls are TRBV12-3 or TRBV12-4 and TRBJ2-2; TRBD1 is a possible D gene (8 bases). The germline V and J ends were trimmed by 5 bases and 4 bases, with 11 bases remaining between them. CDR3 length: 14 residues. CDR3 sequence reads: CASSNRGGTGELFF. CDR3 nucleotide sequence: TGTGCCAGCAGTAACAGGGGGGGCACCGGGGAGCTGTTTTTT.

The chain is built from TRBV18 and TRBJ1-2, with D possibly matching TRBD1 (5 bases). Germline CDR1 KGHSH, CDR2 LQKENI. The CDR3 is made up of 16 amino acids. V was pared by 3 bases and J by 0 bases, with 14 bases between. The CDR3 here is CASSPKTETANYGYTF. CDR3 bases: TGTGCCAGCTCACCTAAGACAGAAACGGCTAACTATGGCTACACCTTC. The full variable domain, its missing parts supplied by reference TRBV18 and TRBJ1-2, is NAGVMQNPRHLVRRRGQEARLRCSPMKGHSHVYWYRQLPEEGLKFMVYLQKENIIDESGMPKERFSAEFPKEGPSILRIQQVVRGDSAAYFCASSPKTETANYGYTFGSGTRLTVV.